Only one count was recorded for the clone carrying this T cell receptor (beta chain). These data come from a study of blood T cell repertoires in COVID-19. Study summary: Nucleic acid was either cDNA or gDNA, and it came from T cells, B-cell-depleted T cells, or PBMCs.

The CDR3 has 16 residues. Per the germline V gene, CDR1 is SGHDN and CDR2 is FVKESK. V trimming: 0 bases; J trimming: 7 bases; junction bases outside the gene matches: 8. Using immunoSEQ multiplex PCR, the repertoire was profiled, and TCRdb retains in-frame clones only, with some absent. The data show hundreds of thousands of clones, 70% to 90% seen once. This TCR came from a woman between 18 and 29 years old who had recovered from COVID-19. The sequenced material came from peripheral blood. The gene calls are TRBV14 and TRBJ2-2, with 7 bases aligning to TRBD2. This CDR3 reads CASSQERGRAIGELFF. In DNA, the CDR3 is TGTGCCAGCAGCCAAGAAAGAGGGAGGGCGATCGGGGAGCTGTTTTTT.